This TCR beta chain was retrieved from a study of vaccination effects on CD4 cells after COVID-19. Findings and limits, study-wide: Clones from infection and from vaccination both contracted markedly late after vaccination.

Antigen-specific CD4+ T cells were expanded with viral peptide pools in the ViraFEST assay before sequencing. The culture ran for roughly ten days before CD4+ T cells were isolated. Two-dose BNT162b2 or mRNA-1273 vaccination was given to participants. Cultures used a few million PBMC per well, 9 to 10 IU/ml IL-2 and around 9.8 ug/ml peptides. The table came from immunoSEQ multiplex PCR; TCRdb's copy has only in-frame clones and leaves some out. The sample contains some 22,000 clones, more than 60% of which appear only once. This clone was recorded a few times. The antigen is unknown. V was trimmed by 5 bases and J by 3 bases, leaving 13 bases between them. CDR1 SEHNR and CDR2 FQNEAQ come from the germline V gene (reference sequence). The CDR3 consists of 14 residues.

The V call is TRBV7-9, the J call TRBJ1-1, with D maybe TRBD1 (5 bases). The sample here was CD4+ T cells from PBMCs cultured with SARS-CoV-2 spike peptides, taken after COVID-19 vaccination. This sequence was found in a human donor who received a COVID-19 vaccine. CDR3 nucleotide sequence: TGTGCCAGCAGCCCGGGACTGACCTACACTGAAGCTTTCTTT. As protein: CASSPGLTYTEAFF.